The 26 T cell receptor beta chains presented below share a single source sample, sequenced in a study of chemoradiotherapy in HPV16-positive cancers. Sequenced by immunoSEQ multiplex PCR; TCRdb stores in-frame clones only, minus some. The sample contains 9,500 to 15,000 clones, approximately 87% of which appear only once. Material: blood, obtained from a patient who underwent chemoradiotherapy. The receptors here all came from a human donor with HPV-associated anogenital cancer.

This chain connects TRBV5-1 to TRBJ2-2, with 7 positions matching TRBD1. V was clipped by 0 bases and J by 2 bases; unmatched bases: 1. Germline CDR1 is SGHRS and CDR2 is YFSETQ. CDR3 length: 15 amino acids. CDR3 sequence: CASSLGTGNTGELFF. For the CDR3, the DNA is TGCGCCAGCAGCTTGGGGACAGGTAACACCGGGGAGCTGTTTTTT.

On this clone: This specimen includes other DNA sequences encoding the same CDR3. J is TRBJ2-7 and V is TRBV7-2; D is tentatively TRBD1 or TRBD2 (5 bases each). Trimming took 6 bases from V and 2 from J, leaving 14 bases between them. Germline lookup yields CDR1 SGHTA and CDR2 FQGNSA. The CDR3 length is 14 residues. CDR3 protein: CASSFGTATYEQYF. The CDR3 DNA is TGTGCCAGCAGTTTTGGGACGGCGACCTACGAGCAGTACTTC.

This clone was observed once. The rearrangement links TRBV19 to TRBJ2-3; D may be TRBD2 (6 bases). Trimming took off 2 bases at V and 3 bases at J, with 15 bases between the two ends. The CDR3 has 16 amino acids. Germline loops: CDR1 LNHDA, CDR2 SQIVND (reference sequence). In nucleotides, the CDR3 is TGTGCCAGTAGTATACGTTTAGCGGCGGGGACAGATACGCAGTATTTT. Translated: CASSIRLAAGTDTQYF.

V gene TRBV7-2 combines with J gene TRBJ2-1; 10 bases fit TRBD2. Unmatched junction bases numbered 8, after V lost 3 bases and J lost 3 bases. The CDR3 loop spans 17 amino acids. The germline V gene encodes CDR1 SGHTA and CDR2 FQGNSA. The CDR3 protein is CASSFPERGGRYNEQFF. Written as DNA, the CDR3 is TGTGCCAGCAGCTTCCCTGAGCGGGGGGGCCGCTACAATGAGCAGTTCTTC. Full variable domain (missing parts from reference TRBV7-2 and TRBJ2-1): GAGVSQSPSNKVTEKGKDVELRCDPISGHTALYWYRQSLGQGLEFLIYFQGNSAPDKSGLPSDRFSAERTGGSVSTLTIQRTQQEDSAVYLCASSFPERGGRYNEQFFGPGTRLTVL.

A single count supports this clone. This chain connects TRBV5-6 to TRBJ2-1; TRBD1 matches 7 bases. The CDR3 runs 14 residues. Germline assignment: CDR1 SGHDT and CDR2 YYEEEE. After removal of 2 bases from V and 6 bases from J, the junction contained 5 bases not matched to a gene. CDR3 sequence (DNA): TGTGCCAGCAGCTTATTACAGGGGAGCAATGAGCAGTTCTTC. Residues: CASSLLQGSNEQFF.

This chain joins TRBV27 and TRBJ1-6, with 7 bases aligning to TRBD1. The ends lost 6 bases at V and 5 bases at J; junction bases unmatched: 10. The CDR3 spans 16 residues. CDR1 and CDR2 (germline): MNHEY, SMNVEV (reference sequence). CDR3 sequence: CASSAIGTVNNSPLHF. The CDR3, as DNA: TGTGCCAGCAGCGCAATCGGGACAGTGAATAATTCACCCCTCCACTTT.

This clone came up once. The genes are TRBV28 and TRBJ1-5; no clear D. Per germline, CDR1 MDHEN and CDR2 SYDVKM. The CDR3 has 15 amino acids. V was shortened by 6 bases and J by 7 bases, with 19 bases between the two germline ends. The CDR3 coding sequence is TGTGCCAGCAGCCTGGGATTTCTGTCGCTACAGCCCCAGCATTTT. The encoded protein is CASSLGFLSLQPQHF.

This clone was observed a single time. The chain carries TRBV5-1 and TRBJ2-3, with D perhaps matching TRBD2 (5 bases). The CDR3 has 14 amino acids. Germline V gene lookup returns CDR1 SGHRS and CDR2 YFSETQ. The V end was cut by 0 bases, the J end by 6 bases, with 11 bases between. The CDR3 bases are TGCGCCAGCAGCTTGGGGACTCAATCTGATACGCAGTATTTT. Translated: CASSLGTQSDTQYF.

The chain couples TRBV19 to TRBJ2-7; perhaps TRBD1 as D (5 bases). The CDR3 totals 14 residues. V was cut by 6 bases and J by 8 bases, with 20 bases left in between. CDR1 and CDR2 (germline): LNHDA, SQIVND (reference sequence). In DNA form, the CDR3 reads TGTGCCAGTAGCGAGTCCCCATCCGACAGAAAGCAGTACTTC. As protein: CASSESPSDRKQYF.

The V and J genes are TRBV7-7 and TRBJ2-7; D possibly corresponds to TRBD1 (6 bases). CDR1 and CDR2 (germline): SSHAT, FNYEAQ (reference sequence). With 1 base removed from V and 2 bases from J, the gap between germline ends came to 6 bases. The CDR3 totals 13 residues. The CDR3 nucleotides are TGTGCCAGCAGCTTAGGGACAGCCTACGAGCAGTACTTC. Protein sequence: CASSLGTAYEQYF. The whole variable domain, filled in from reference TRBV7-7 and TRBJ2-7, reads GAGVSQSPRYKVTKRGQDVTLRCDPISSHATLYWYQQALGQGPEFLTYFNYEAQPDKSGLPSDRFSAERPEGSISTLTIQRTEQRDSAMYRCASSLGTAYEQYFGPGTRLTVT.

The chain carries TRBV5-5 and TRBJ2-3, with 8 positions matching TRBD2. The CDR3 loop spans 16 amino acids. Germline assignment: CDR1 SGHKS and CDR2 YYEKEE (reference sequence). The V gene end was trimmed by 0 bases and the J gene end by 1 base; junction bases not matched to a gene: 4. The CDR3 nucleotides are TGTGCCAGCAGCTTGGTCGGGGGGGCGCGCACAGATACGCAGTATTTT. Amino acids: CASSLVGGARTDTQYF. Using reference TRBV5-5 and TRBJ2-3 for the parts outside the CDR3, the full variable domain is DAGVTQSPTHLIKTRGQQVTLRCSPISGHKSVSWYQQVLGQGPQFIFQYYEKEERGRGNFPDRFSARQFPNYSSELNVNALLLGDSALYLCASSLVGGARTDTQYFGPGTRLTVL.

Here the CDR3 reads CASSRPPGSGGAYNEQFF. As DNA, the CDR3 is TGTGCCAGCAGCCGACCTCCGGGTAGCGGGGGGGCCTACAATGAGCAGTTCTTC. The chain couples TRBV5-4 to TRBJ2-1; TRBD2 agrees at 11 bases. After removal of 4 bases from V and 2 bases from J, the junction contained 11 bases not matched to a gene. The CDR3 is 18 amino acids. Germline loops: CDR1 SGHNT, CDR2 YYREEE (reference sequence).

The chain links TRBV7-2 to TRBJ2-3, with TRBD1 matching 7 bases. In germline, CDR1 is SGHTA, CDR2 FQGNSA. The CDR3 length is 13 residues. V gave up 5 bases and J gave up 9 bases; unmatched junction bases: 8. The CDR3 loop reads CASSIGQDGTQYF. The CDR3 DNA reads TGTGCCAGCAGCATTGGACAGGACGGGACGCAGTATTTT.

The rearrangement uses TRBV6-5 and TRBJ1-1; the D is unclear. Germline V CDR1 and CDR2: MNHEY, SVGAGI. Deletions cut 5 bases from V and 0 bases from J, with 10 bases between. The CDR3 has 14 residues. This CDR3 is CASSRSLMNTEAFF. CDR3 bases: TGTGCCAGCAGTCGGTCCCTGATGAACACTGAAGCTTTCTTT.

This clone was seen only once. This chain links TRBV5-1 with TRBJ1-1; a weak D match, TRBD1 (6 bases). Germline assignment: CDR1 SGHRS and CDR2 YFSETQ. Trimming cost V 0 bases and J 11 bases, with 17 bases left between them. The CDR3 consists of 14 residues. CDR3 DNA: TGCGCCAGCAGCTTGGAGGTACAGGGTAGCAATGCTTTCTTT. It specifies CASSLEVQGSNAFF. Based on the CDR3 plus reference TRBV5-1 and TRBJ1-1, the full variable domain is KAGVTQTPRYLIKTRGQQVTLSCSPISGHRSVSWYQQTPGQGLQFLFEYFSETQRNKGNFPGRFSGRQFSNSRSEMNVSTLELGDSALYLCASSLEVQGSNAFFGQGTRLTVV.

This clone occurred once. This chain's CDR3 is CAISESWVQGAHGYTF. The DNA of the CDR3 is TGTGCCATCAGTGAGTCGTGGGTACAGGGGGCGCATGGCTACACCTTC. The rearrangement uses TRBV10-3 and TRBJ1-2; TRBD1 matches 9 bases. The germline V gene has CDR1 ENHRY and CDR2 SYGVKD. V dropped 0 bases and J dropped 6; count of bases not matched to a gene: 8. The CDR3 length is 16 residues.

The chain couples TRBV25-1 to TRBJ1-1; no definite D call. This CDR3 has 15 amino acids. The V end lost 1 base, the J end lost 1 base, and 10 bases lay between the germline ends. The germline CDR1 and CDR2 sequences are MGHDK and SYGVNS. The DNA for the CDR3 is TGTGCCAGCAGTGAATTTTACAGAGAGAACACTGAAGCTTTCTTT. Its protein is CASSEFYRENTEAFF.

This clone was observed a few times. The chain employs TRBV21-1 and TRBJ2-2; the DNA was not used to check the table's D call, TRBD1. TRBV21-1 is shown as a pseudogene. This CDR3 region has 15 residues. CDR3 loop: CASRKELGAAGELFF. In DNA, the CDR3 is TGTGCCAGCAGGAAAGAGCTGGGGGCGGCCGGGGAGCTGTTTTTT.

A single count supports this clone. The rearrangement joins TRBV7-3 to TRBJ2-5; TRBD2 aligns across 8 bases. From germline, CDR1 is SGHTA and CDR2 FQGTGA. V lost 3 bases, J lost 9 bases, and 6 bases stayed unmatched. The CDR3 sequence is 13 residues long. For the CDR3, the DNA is TGTGCCAGCAGCTTGGACGGGGGGGCGGCCCAGTACTTC. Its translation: CASSLDGGAAQYF.

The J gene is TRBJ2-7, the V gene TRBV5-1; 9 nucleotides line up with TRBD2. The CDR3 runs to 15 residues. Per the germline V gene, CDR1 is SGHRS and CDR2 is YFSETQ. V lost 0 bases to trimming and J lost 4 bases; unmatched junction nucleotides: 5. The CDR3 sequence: CASSLVPSGTYEQYF. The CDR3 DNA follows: TGCGCCAGCAGCTTGGTCCCTAGCGGGACATACGAGCAGTACTTC.

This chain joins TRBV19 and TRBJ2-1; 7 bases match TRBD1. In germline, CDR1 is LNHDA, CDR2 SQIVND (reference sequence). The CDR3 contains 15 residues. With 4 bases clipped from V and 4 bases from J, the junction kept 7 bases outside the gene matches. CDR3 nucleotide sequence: TGTGCCAGTAGTAACCTTGGGACAGAGTACAATGAGCAGTTCTTC. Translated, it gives CASSNLGTEYNEQFF.

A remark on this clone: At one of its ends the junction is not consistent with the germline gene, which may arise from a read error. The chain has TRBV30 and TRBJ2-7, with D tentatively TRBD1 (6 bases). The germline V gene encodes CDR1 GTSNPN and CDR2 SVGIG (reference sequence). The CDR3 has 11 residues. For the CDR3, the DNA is TGTGCCTGGAGTGTACGGCAGGGGATTTTCTTC. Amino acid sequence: CAWSVRQGIFF.

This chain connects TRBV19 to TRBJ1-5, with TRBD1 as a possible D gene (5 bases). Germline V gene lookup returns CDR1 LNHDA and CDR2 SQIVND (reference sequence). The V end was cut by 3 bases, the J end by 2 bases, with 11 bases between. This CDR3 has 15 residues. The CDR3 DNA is TGTGCCAGTAGTATTTGGGGGTCGGGCAATCAGCCCCAGCATTTT. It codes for CASSIWGSGNQPQHF.

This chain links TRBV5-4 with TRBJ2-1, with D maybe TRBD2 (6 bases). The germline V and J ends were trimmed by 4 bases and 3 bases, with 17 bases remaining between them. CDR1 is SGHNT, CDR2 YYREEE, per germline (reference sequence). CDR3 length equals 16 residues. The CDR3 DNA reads TGTGCCAGCAGCCCTGGGACTTTACAATTCTACAATGAGCAGTTCTTC. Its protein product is CASSPGTLQFYNEQFF.

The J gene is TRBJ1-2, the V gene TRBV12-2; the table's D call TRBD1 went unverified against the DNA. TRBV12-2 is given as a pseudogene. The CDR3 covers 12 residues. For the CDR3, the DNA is TGTGCACCGACCGGGACAGAGTATGGCTACACCTTC. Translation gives CAPTGTEYGYTF.

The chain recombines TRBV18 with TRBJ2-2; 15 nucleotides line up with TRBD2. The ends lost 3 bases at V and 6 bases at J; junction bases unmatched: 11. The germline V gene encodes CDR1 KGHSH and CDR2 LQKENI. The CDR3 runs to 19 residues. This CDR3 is CASSPRGLAGGTVPGELFF. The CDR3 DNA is TGTGCCAGCTCACCGAGGGGACTAGCGGGGGGAACCGTTCCCGGGGAGCTGTTTTTT.